Each of the 5 T cell receptor beta chains below was sequenced from the same sample in a study of blood T cell repertoires in COVID-19. Measured with immunoSEQ multiplex PCR; TCRdb has only the in-frame clones, and not every one. The sample includes approximately 140,000 clones, over 60% of them seen just once. Specimen: peripheral blood. The receptors here all came from a man aged 45-60 years with acute or convalescent COVID-19.

In DNA, the CDR3 is TGTGCCACCAGTGATTCCGATGGGACAGGGAACCCAGATACGCAGTATTTT. This gives the protein CATSDSDGTGNPDTQYF. V usage is TRBV24-1 and J usage is TRBJ2-3, with TRBD1 matching 9 bases. The germline V gene has CDR1 KGHDR and CDR2 SFDVKD. The V segment lost 2 bases and the J segment 4 bases; nucleotides outside the gene matches: 9. This CDR3 region has 17 residues.

This chain links TRBV4-1 with TRBJ2-5; 9 nucleotides agree with TRBD1. CDR3 size: 16 residues. The germline V gene encodes CDR1 MGHRA and CDR2 YSYEKL. With 1 base clipped from V and 4 bases from J, the junction kept 7 bases outside the gene matches. CDR3: CASSQGGQGSRETQYF. CDR3 DNA: TGCGCCAGCAGCCAAGGGGGACAGGGTTCTAGAGAGACCCAGTACTTC.

V usage is TRBV19 and J usage is TRBJ2-1; perhaps TRBD2 as D (7 bases). V lost 3 bases to trimming and J lost 6 bases, with 15 bases between them. This CDR3 has 15 amino acids. The germline V gene encodes CDR1 LNHDA and CDR2 SQIVND (reference sequence). The CDR3 spells CASSILRGGVNEQFF. The CDR3 DNA sequence: TGTGCCAGTAGTATCCTGAGGGGGGGAGTCAATGAGCAGTTCTTC.

The chain has TRBV12-3 or TRBV12-4 and TRBJ1-6; a weak D match, TRBD1 (6 bases). V was trimmed by 1 base and J by 14 bases, leaving 12 bases between them. The CDR3 is 13 amino acids. The CDR3 DNA sequence: TGTGCCAGCAGTTTAGTGGGGGCGCGGACCCTCCACTTT. Its translation: CASSLVGARTLHF.

The chain employs TRBV18 and TRBJ1-2; D not certain. The CDR3 runs to 14 residues. Germline-derived CDR1 and CDR2 are KGHSH and LQKENI. V was pared by 3 bases and J by 2 bases, with 10 bases between. The CDR3 sequence: CASSPGRTNYGYTF. DNA of the CDR3: TGTGCCAGCTCACCCGGTCGAACGAACTATGGCTACACCTTC.